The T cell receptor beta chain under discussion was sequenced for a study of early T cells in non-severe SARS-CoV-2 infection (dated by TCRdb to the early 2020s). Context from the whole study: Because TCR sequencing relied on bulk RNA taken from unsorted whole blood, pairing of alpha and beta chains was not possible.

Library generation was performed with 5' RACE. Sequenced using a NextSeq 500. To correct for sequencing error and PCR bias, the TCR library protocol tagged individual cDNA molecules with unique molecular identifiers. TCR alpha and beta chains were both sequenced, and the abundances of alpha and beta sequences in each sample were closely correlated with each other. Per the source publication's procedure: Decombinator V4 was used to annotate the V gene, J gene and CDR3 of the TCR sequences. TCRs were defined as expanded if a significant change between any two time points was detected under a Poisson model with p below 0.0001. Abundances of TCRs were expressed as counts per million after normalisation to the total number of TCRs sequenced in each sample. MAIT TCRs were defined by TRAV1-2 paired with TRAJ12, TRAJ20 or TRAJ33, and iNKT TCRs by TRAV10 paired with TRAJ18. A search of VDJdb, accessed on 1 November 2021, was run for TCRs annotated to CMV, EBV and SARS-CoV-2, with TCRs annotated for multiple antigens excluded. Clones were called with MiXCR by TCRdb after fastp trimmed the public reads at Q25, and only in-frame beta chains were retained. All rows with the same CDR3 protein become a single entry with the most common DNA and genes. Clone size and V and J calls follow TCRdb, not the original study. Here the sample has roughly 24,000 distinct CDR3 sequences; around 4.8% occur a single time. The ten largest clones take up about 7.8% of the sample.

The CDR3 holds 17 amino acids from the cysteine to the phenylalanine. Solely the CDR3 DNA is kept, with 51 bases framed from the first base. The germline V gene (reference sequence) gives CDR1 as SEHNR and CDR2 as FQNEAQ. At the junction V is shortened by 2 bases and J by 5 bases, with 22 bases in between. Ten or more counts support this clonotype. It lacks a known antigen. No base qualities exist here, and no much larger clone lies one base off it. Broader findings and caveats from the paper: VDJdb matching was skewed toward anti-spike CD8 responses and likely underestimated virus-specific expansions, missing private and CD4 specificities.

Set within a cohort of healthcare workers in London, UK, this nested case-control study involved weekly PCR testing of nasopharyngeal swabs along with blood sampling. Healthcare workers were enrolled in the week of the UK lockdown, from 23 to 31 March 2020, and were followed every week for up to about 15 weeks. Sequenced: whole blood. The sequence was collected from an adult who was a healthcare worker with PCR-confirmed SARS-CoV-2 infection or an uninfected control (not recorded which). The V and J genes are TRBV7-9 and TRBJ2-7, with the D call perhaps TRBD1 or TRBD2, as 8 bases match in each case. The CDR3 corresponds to CASSLSVAGQVDNEQYF. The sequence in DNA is TGTGCCAGCAGCTTATCTGTAGCGGGACAGGTAGACAACGAGCAGTACTTC.